This entry lists 3 T cell receptor beta chains sequenced from one sample in a study of cytomegalovirus exposure and HLA in healthy donors. Both 60 Vbeta primers and 13 Jbeta primers went into the PCR. Profiling relied on immunoSEQ multiplex PCR, and the TCRdb table lists in-frame clones only, not all of them. The repertoire holds about 200,000 clones, with roughly 77% as singletons. Sequencing input: PBMCs. Receptors were obtained from a woman between 45 and 60 years old in good health and CMV-seronegative.

J is TRBJ1-1 and V is TRBV14, with D perhaps matching TRBD1 (6 bases). CDR3 length equals 13 residues. The germline gives CDR1 SGHDN, CDR2 FVKESK. V was cut by 6 bases and J by 7 bases, with 15 bases left in between. The DNA of the CDR3 is TGTGCCAGCAGTCATCTCGGGACATATGAAGCTTTCTTT. Its translation: CASSHLGTYEAFF. Based on the CDR3 plus reference TRBV14 and TRBJ1-1, the full variable domain is EAGVTQFPSHSVIEKGQTVTLRCDPISGHDNLYWYRRVMGKEIKFLLHFVKESKQDESGMPNNRFLAERTGGTYSTLKVQPAELEDSGVYFCASSHLGTYEAFFGQGTRLTVV.

This chain links TRBV28 with TRBJ1-2, with 9 bases identical to TRBD1. CDR1 and CDR2 from the germline V gene are MDHEN and SYDVKM. Losses at the gene ends were 6 bases for V and 8 bases for J; bases not matched to a gene: 7. The CDR3 loop spans 13 amino acids. The CDR3 here is CASRNRGPGGYTF. The DNA of the CDR3 is TGTGCCAGCAGGAACAGGGGGCCGGGGGGCTACACCTTC.

This chain uses TRBV7-2 with TRBJ2-2, with 15 bases fitting TRBD2. Trimming removed 4 bases from V and 5 bases from J; junction bases left unmatched: 5. The CDR3 covers 17 residues. Germline V gene lookup returns CDR1 SGHTA and CDR2 FQGNSA. Here the CDR3 reads CASSYPGTSGGTGELFF. Written as DNA, the CDR3 is TGTGCCAGCAGCTATCCCGGGACTAGCGGGGGGACCGGGGAGCTGTTTTTT. Filled out from reference TRBV7-2 and TRBJ2-2, the complete variable domain reads GAGVSQSPSNKVTEKGKDVELRCDPISGHTALYWYRQSLGQGLEFLIYFQGNSAPDKSGLPSDRFSAERTGGSVSTLTIQRTQQEDSAVYLCASSYPGTSGGTGELFFGEGSRLTVL.